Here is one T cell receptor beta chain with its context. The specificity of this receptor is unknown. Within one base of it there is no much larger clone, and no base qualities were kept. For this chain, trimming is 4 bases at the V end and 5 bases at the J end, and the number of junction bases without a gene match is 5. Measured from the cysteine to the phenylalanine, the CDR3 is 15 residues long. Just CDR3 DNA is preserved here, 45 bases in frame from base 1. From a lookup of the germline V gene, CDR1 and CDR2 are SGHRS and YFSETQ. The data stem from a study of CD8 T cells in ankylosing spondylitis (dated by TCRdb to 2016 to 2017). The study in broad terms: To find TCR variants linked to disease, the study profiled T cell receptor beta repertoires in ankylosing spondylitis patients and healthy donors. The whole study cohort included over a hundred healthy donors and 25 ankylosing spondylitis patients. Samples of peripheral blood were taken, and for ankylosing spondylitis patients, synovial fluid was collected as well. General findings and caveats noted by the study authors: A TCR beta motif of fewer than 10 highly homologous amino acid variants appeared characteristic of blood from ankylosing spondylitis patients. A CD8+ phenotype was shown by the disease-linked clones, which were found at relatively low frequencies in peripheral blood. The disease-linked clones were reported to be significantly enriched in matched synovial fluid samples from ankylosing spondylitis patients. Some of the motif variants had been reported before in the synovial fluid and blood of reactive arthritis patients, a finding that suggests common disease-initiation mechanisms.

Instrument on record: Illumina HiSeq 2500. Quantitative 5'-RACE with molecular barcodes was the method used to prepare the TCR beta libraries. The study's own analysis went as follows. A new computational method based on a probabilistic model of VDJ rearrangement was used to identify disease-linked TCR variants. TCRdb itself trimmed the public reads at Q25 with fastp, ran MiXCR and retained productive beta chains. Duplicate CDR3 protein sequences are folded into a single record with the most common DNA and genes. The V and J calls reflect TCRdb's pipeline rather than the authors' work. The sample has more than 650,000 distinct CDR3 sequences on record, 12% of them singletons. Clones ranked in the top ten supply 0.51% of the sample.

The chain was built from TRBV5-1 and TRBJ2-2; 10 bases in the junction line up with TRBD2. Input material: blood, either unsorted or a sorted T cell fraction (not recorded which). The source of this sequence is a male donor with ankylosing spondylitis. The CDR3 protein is CASSRSGRETGELFF. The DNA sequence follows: TGCGCCAGCAGCCGGAGCGGGAGGGAAACCGGGGAGCTGTTTTTT.